This T cell receptor beta chain was captured in a study of T cells in Graves' hyperthyroidism and ophthalmopathy. As for the study in general: Peripheral blood was drawn at first diagnosis, prior to all treatment.

Findings of the study overall: Most clonotypes expanded in thyroid above 0.001 were likewise present in blood. Through a model of 13 V-J features, ophthalmopathy was separated from stable hyperthyroidism.

On this clonotype: Its matching antigen is unknown.

Researchers took RNA transcripts and amplified the TCR beta CDR3 regions from them. TCR CDR3 regions were first amplified by RT-PCR with HTBI primers. TCRdb used MiXCR to reprocess the multiplex PCR reads, holding one entry per CDR3 protein. Found here are some 460,000 distinct CDR3 sequences, around a sixth of them singletons; the top ten hold 13% to 15%. The PBMCs had their origin in 8.5 to 10 ml of fresh peripheral blood. Germline CDR1 reads PRHDT; CDR2 reads FYEKMQ (reference sequence). Between the trimmed V and J ends, which lost 5 bases and 2 bases, there was a span of 15 bases. This CDR3 comprises 15 residues.

The rearrangement links TRBV13 to TRBJ2-5; D gene unclear. The sequence was collected from a woman aged 18-30 years with Graves' hyperthyroidism. Material for sequencing was blood. CDR3 nucleotide sequence: TGTGCCAGCAGCCACCTCTTGTCGGCTCAAGAGACCCAGTACTTC. This codes for CASSHLLSAQETQYF. Full variable domain (rest looked up from reference TRBV13 and TRBJ2-5): AAGVIQSPRHLIKEKRETATLKCYPIPRHDTVYWYQQGPGQDPQFLISFYEKMQSDKGSIPDRFSAQQFSDYHSELNMSSLELGDSALYFCASSHLLSAQETQYFGPGTRLLVL.